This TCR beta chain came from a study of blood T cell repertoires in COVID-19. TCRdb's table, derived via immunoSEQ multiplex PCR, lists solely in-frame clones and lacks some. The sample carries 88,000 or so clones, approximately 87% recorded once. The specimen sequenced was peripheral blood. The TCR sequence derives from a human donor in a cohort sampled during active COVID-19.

The CDR3 loop is CAWSVQGAKNIQYF. The CDR3 bases are TGTGCCTGGAGTGTACAGGGAGCCAAAAACATTCAGTACTTC. The chain links TRBV30 to TRBJ2-4, with D tentatively TRBD1 (6 bases). CDR3 length: 14 residues. V dropped 0 bases and J dropped 0 bases, with 6 bases sitting between them. The germline V gene encodes CDR1 GTSNPN and CDR2 SVGIG (reference sequence). Looking up the rest from reference TRBV30 and TRBJ2-4 gives the full variable domain: SQTIHQWPATLVQPVGSPLSLECTVEGTSNPNLYWYRQAAGRGLQLLFYSVGIGQISSEVPQNLSASRPQDRQFILSSKKLLLSDSGFYLCAWSVQGAKNIQYFGAGTRLSVL.